These T cell receptor beta chains were read from a single sample in a study of blood T cell repertoires in COVID-19. Libraries were prepared by immunoSEQ multiplex PCR; TCRdb keeps only in-frame clonotypes and omits some of them. The sample contains around 700,000 clones, over 80% of which appear only once. The sample taken for sequencing was peripheral blood. The receptor set was obtained from a woman aged 18 to 35 with acute or convalescent COVID-19. The CDR3 runs from the conserved cysteine through the conserved F or W. D genes are given only for firm matches. A row's size may be missing; if present it is once, few, many or a size class.

D | J | size | V | DNA | CDR3
TRBD1 | TRBJ2-3 | once | TRBV6-2/TRBV6-3 | TGTGCCAGCAGTCCCGGGACAGCGAGCACAGATACGCAGTATTTT | CASSPGTASTDTQYF
TRBD2 | TRBJ2-7 | - | TRBV3-1/TRBV3-2 | TGTGCCAGCAGCCAAGTTGGGGGGGACCCCTACGAGCAGTACTTC | CASSQVGGDPYEQYF
- | TRBJ1-1 | - | TRBV5-1 | TGCGCCAGCAGCTTGGGGGCAGATTTGAACACTGAAGCTTTCTTT | CASSLGADLNTEAFF
- | TRBJ2-2 | - | TRBV7-6 | TGTGCCAGCAGCTTGTTAAACGGGGGTACCGGGGAGCTGTTTTTT | CASSLLNGGTGELFF
TRBD1 | TRBJ1-2 | - | TRBV24-1 | TGTGCCACCAGTGACCGGGACAGGGTGAATGATGGCTACACCTTC | CATSDRDRVNDGYTF
- | TRBJ1-1 | - | TRBV6-5 | TGTGCCAGCCCAGGAGGATACGCTGAAGCTTTCTTT | CASPGGYAEAFF
- | TRBJ1-5 | - | TRBV28 | TGTGCCAGCGGCCGGCCCCAGCATTTT | CASGRPQHF
TRBD1 | TRBJ1-1 | - | TRBV30 | TGTGCCTGGATGAGAGGGACAGCCTTGAACACTGAAGCTTTCTTT | CAWMRGTALNTEAFF
TRBD1 | TRBJ1-2 | - | TRBV10-1 | TGCGCCAGACCGACAGGGGGCCTTTATGGCTACACCTTC | CARPTGGLYGYTF
TRBD2 | TRBJ2-1 | - | TRBV20-1 | TGCAGTGCTAGTTCGGGACTAGCTTACAATGAGCAGTTCTTC | CSASSGLAYNEQFF
- | TRBJ1-3 | - | TRBV5-4 | TGTGCCAGCAGCTTGGAATCGGGAGACACCATATATTTT | CASSLESGDTIYF
- | TRBJ2-2 | once | TRBV9 | TGTGCCAGCAGCGTAGAAGGGGGTATCGGGGAGCTGTTTTTT | CASSVEGGIGELFF